This T cell receptor (beta chain) was found in a study of beta chain features in type 1 diabetes. Study observations and caveats: Patients with Type 1 diabetes showed moderately but significantly shorter TCRB CDR3s in all four CD4+ subsets. For cells with high TCR expression, cDNA sequencing could yield over-representation. The study found that naive, central memory and Treg TCRB repertoires appeared more similar in patients than in healthy donors. These data did not resolve whether HLA type affects TCRB rearrangement. Shorter templates might be favored by PCR, equally in patients and controls.

Concerning this clone: No antigen is known for it.

The V segment lost 2 bases and the J segment 7 bases; nucleotides outside the gene matches: 8. CDR1 is SGDLS and CDR2 is YYNGEE in the germline V gene. The CDR3 is made up of 16 amino acids. TCRB transcripts that were expressed got sequenced, as all of the isolated RNA had been reverse transcribed. Only in-frame clones appear in the TCRdb table, and some are missing; sequencing was by immunoSEQ multiplex PCR. Seen here are about 150,000 clones, around 10% observed once, and the top ten hold 0.45% to 0.5%. The receptor was isolated from a man younger than 45 with type 1 diabetes. The material sequenced was central memory CD4+ T cells from blood. This sequence joins TRBV9 and TRBJ2-7; 14 bases are a match to TRBD2. CDR3 loop: CASSVSEGLAGDEQYF. In DNA form, the CDR3 reads TGTGCCAGCAGCGTTAGTGAGGGACTAGCGGGAGATGAGCAGTACTTC.